Shown below are 25 T cell receptor beta chains from a single sample sequenced in a study of cytomegalovirus exposure and HLA in healthy donors. Profiled with immunoSEQ multiplex PCR; TCRdb holds only in-frame clones, not every one. The sample has 90,000 to 130,000 clones; 89% are singletons. Sequencing was carried out using PBMCs. These receptors originate from a woman aged 18 to 35 in good health and CMV-seronegative.

This clone has a single count. This chain links TRBV4-3 with TRBJ2-5; TRBD2 aligns across 7 bases. V gave up 0 bases and J gave up 5 bases; unmatched junction bases: 9. This CDR3 has 16 amino acids. In germline, CDR1 is LGHNA, CDR2 YSLEER. The CDR3 protein is CASSQDAAGVWETQYF. The CDR3 DNA is TGCGCCAGCAGCCAAGATGCGGCGGGAGTATGGGAGACCCAGTACTTC.

V gene TRBV29-1 combines with J gene TRBJ2-3, with TRBD2 matching over 7 bases. CDR3 length equals 16 residues. V shed 1 base, J shed 0 bases, and the junction held 7 bases outside the gene matches. Germline-derived CDR1 and CDR2 are SQVTM and ANQGSEA. CDR3 region: CSVEGKREPSTDTQYF. CDR3 DNA: TGCAGCGTTGAAGGGAAGCGGGAACCGAGCACAGATACGCAGTATTTT.

The V gene is TRBV6-5, the J gene TRBJ1-5, with D perhaps TRBD1 (5 bases). V was shortened by 0 bases and J by 10 bases, with 10 bases between the two germline ends. Germline V gives CDR1 MNHEY, CDR2 SVGAGI. The CDR3 runs 13 residues. The DNA of the CDR3 is TGTGCCAGCAGTTACTCGAGCAGGGCACCCCAGCATTTT. It yields the protein CASSYSSRAPQHF.

This sequence joins TRBV4-2 and TRBJ2-2, with 12 nucleotides matching TRBD2. Germline CDR1 reads LGHNA; CDR2 reads YNFKEQ. With 5 bases clipped from V and 5 bases from J, the junction kept 6 bases outside the gene matches. This CDR3 has 16 amino acids. The CDR3 DNA follows: TGTGCCAGCAGCAAGCTAGCGGGGGGGCGGACCGGGGAGCTGTTTTTT. Amino acids: CASSKLAGGRTGELFF.

J is TRBJ2-2 and V is TRBV16; tentatively, D is TRBD2 (7 bases). Germline V lookup: CDR1 KGHSY, CDR2 FQNENV. The CDR3 is 18 amino acids. Trimming removed 2 bases at V and 1 base at J, with 17 bases between. The CDR3 sequence is CASSQEIRGAMNTGELFF. The CDR3, as DNA: TGTGCCAGCAGCCAAGAAATTCGGGGGGCGATGAACACCGGGGAGCTGTTTTTT.

J is TRBJ2-7 and V is TRBV11-3; D remains ambiguous. From germline, CDR1 is SGHNT and CDR2 YENEEA. Trimming took 1 base from V and 6 from J, leaving 10 bases between them. The CDR3 loop spans 13 amino acids. Written as DNA, the CDR3 is TGTGCCAGCAGCTTAGTTAGATTCTCCGAGCAGTACTTC. This encodes CASSLVRFSEQYF.

Only a few counts were recorded for this clone. The chain has TRBV4-1 and TRBJ2-7; 8 nucleotides line up with TRBD2. Germline V gene lookup returns CDR1 MGHRA and CDR2 YSYEKL. The CDR3 spans 15 residues. The J segment lost 2 bases and the V segment lost 4 bases, leaving 7 bases of the junction unmatched. CDR3 coding DNA: TGCGCCAGCAGCCGGGGCGGACTAGCCGCCTACGAGCAGTACTTC. The encoded protein is CASSRGGLAAYEQYF.

This chain connects TRBV9 to TRBJ2-7, with a possible D match to TRBD2 (5 bases). The V end lost 3 bases, the J end lost 0 bases, and 13 bases lay between the germline ends. The CDR3 runs to 15 residues. CDR1 is SGDLS, CDR2 YYNGEE, per germline. CDR3 region: CASSAQLESSYEQYF. CDR3 coding DNA: TGTGCCAGCAGCGCTCAACTAGAAAGCTCCTACGAGCAGTACTTC.

The genes are TRBV9 and TRBJ1-2; 10 positions agree with TRBD1. This CDR3 region has 14 residues. From germline, CDR1 is SGDLS and CDR2 YYNGEE. Trimming took 2 bases from V and 4 from J; bases not matched to a gene: 2. Here the CDR3 DNA reads TGTGCCAGCAGCGTCGGACAGGGGGGCTATGGCTACACCTTC. Translated, it gives CASSVGQGGYGYTF.

J is TRBJ2-3 and V is TRBV19; D may be TRBD1 (5 bases). The CDR3 spans 14 residues. Germline V gives CDR1 LNHDA, CDR2 SQIVND (reference sequence). With 8 bases removed from V and 2 bases from J, the gap between germline ends came to 14 bases. The CDR3, as DNA: TGTGCCAGTCAGGGCCTGCTCGTCACAGATACGCAGTATTTT. Its protein is CASQGLLVTDTQYF.

The chain couples TRBV19 to TRBJ1-2; D perhaps matches TRBD1 (6 bases). The germline V and J ends were trimmed by 1 base and 8 bases, with 11 bases remaining between them. Germline V gives CDR1 LNHDA, CDR2 SQIVND (reference sequence). CDR3 size: 13 residues. The CDR3 region has the DNA TGTGCCAGTAGTATAGGGCAGGGGCAAGGCTACACCTTC. Encoded protein: CASSIGQGQGYTF.

The V and J genes are TRBV7-9 and TRBJ2-7; D not resolved. The V and J ends lost 4 bases and 6 bases respectively, with 13 bases between them. The germline V gene has CDR1 SEHNR and CDR2 FQNEAQ (reference sequence). The CDR3 is 13 amino acids. The CDR3 DNA reads as TGTGCCAGCAGCTCCCCGGTCTCGGGCGAGCAGTACTTC. It is translated as CASSSPVSGEQYF.

V and J are TRBV7-6 and TRBJ1-1; no clear D gene. The germline gives CDR1 SGHVS, CDR2 FNYEAQ. V was shortened by 1 base and J by 0 bases, with 9 bases between the two germline ends. The CDR3 extends over 15 amino acids. CDR3 region: CASSLEEGVNTEAFF. The DNA of the CDR3 is TGTGCCAGCAGCTTAGAAGAGGGAGTGAACACTGAAGCTTTCTTT.

J is TRBJ1-1 and V is TRBV30; TRBD1 matches at 8 bases. There are 14 residues in the CDR3. The V gene's germline CDR1 is GTSNPN and CDR2 SVGIG (reference sequence). The J segment lost 4 bases and the V segment lost 6 bases, leaving 10 bases of the junction unmatched. In DNA form, the CDR3 reads TGTGCCTGCAGGATCAGGGGGCGTATCACTGAAGCTTTCTTT. It is translated as CACRIRGRITEAFF.

The V gene is TRBV6-6, the J gene TRBJ2-1, with D maybe TRBD1 (6 bases). Germline CDR1 and CDR2: MNHNY and SVGAGI (reference sequence). V gave up 2 bases and J gave up 6 bases, with 11 bases separating them. CDR3 size: 14 residues. CDR3 in DNA: TGTGCCAGCAGTTACCTGACAGGTTCCAATGAGCAGTTCTTC. Its protein product is CASSYLTGSNEQFF.

The V call is TRBV28, the J call TRBJ2-7; a possible D gene is TRBD1 (6 bases). The CDR3 consists of 14 residues. Germline values: CDR1 MDHEN, CDR2 SYDVKM. V lost 1 base to trimming and J lost 3 bases, with 10 bases between them. This chain's CDR3 is CASSLFQGSYEQYF. CDR3 sequence (DNA): TGTGCCAGCAGTTTATTTCAGGGGAGCTACGAGCAGTACTTC.

The chain recombines TRBV4-3 with TRBJ2-7, with 8 bases lining up with TRBD2. The V segment lost 0 bases and the J segment 6 bases; nucleotides outside the gene matches: 7. This CDR3 contains 15 residues. CDR1 and CDR2 from the germline V gene are LGHNA and YSLEER. The CDR3 sequence: CASSQDRGGRSEQYF. CDR3 DNA sequence: TGCGCCAGCAGCCAAGATCGGGGGGGTCGGAGCGAGCAGTACTTC.

This chain connects TRBV7-9 to TRBJ2-2; 9 bases align to TRBD1. This CDR3 has 15 amino acids. V shed 3 bases and J 8 bases; nucleotides not matched to a gene: 7. In germline, CDR1 is SEHNR, CDR2 FQNEAQ (reference sequence). The CDR3 sequence: CASSFVTGGYGELFF. In DNA form, the CDR3 reads TGTGCCAGCAGCTTTGTGACAGGGGGATATGGGGAGCTGTTTTTT.

This clone was observed a single time. The chain combines TRBV6-1 with TRBJ2-1; TRBD1 matches 9 bases. This CDR3 is 19 amino acids long. The V segment lost 3 bases and the J segment 0 bases; nucleotides outside the gene matches: 12. The germline CDR1 and CDR2 sequences are MNHNS and SASEGT. The DNA for the CDR3 is TGTGCCAGCAGTGATGGGGGACAGGGACGAAAAAGCTCCTACAATGAGCAGTTCTTC. This gives the protein CASSDGGQGRKSSYNEQFF.

J is TRBJ2-7 and V is TRBV6-5; 13 bases line up with TRBD2. CDR3 length equals 15 residues. Trimming at V came to 6 bases and at J to 4 bases, leaving 6 bases not matched to a gene. Germline CDR1 is MNHEY and CDR2 is SVGAGI. The CDR3 bases are TGTGCCAGCAGGCGCCCGGGACTAGCGGGATACGAGCAGTACTTC. Protein sequence: CASRRPGLAGYEQYF.

The gene calls are TRBV27 and TRBJ2-5, with a tentative D call TRBD2 (5 bases). The germline V gene has CDR1 MNHEY and CDR2 SMNVEV (reference sequence). The CDR3 covers 11 residues. With 8 bases removed from V and 5 bases from J, the gap between germline ends came to 9 bases. The DNA for the CDR3 is TGTGCCAGCGGGAGACCCGAGACCCAGTACTTC. Its protein is CASGRPETQYF.

The V call is TRBV7-2, the J call TRBJ1-1; no clear D gene. CDR1 and CDR2 (germline): SGHTA, FQGNSA. V was clipped by 6 bases and J by 4 bases, with 18 bases between them. This CDR3 has 15 residues. In nucleotides, the CDR3 is TGTGCCAGCAGATTCGAGGTGGCTTTGGGCACTGAAGCTTTCTTT. This sequence encodes CASRFEVALGTEAFF.

This chain uses TRBV5-4 with TRBJ2-1; 10 bases fit TRBD2. The trim removed 4 bases at V and 9 bases at J, leaving 16 bases unmatched. The CDR3 totals 17 residues. Germline CDR1 SGHNT, CDR2 YYREEE (reference sequence). For the CDR3, the DNA is TGTGCCAGCAGCCCCGAGGGAGCGGGAGGGGTGGAAGGTGAGCAGTTCTTC. Translated, it gives CASSPEGAGGVEGEQFF.

This rearrangement joins TRBV5-1 to TRBJ1-2; no clear D gene. CDR1 is SGHRS and CDR2 is YFSETQ in the germline V gene. CDR3 length equals 14 residues. Trimming pared 0 bases from V and 4 bases from J, leaving 10 bases between. The CDR3 DNA sequence: TGCGCCAGCAGCTTGGGGGAGGCCCTCTATGGCTACACCTTC. It translates to CASSLGEALYGYTF.

The chain combines TRBV9 with TRBJ2-6, with 7 positions matching TRBD1. This CDR3 region has 16 residues. The germline V gene encodes CDR1 SGDLS and CDR2 YYNGEE. V dropped 1 base and J dropped 1; count of bases not matched to a gene: 2. Here the CDR3 reads CASSVTGVSGANVLTF. The CDR3 coding sequence is TGTGCCAGCAGCGTAACAGGGGTTTCTGGGGCCAACGTCCTGACTTTC.